This record looks at one TCR beta chain sequence and its context. TCRdb reprocessed the 5' RACE reads; each CDR3 protein has one entry and no DNA is given. The table counts 130,000 to 150,000 distinct CDR3 sequences; around 12% lies in the top ten. This sample was taken from a study of T cells expressing NK-cell markers. This CDR3 is built from 13 residues. Germline-derived CDR1 and CDR2 are MRHNA and SNTAGT. This receptor was taken from a young man in good health. Sequencing was performed on blood T cells: a sorted CD56 or NKG2C T cell subset, CD4+ or CD8+ T cells, or bulk PBMC T cells (not recorded which). V gene TRBV6-4 combines with J gene TRBJ1-1; the D call from TCRdb, TRBD1, cannot be confirmed without DNA. This chain's CDR3 is CASTPDRGTEAFF.